This TCR beta chain emerged from a study of blood T cells in healthy people across ages. Notes on the study in general: Calculation of diversity from one million T cells yielded estimates considered to be underestimates.

A J-beta primer mix and a sample-barcoded 5' primer were used in a second PCR of about 6 to 12 cycles. From the 5' RACE reads, TCRdb called clonotypes with MiXCR, one entry per CDR3 protein. This table has approximately 1.5 million distinct CDR3 sequences, 30% to 40% appearing once. Details on this clonotype: Its antigen is not identified.

Researchers collected 9.5 to 10 milliliters of peripheral blood from every single donor. The length of the CDR3 is 13 residues. CDR1 and CDR2 from the germline V gene are GTSNPN and SVGIG (reference sequence). The germline V and J ends were trimmed by 0 bases and 6 bases, with 10 bases remaining between them. Sequenced sample: blood. This TCR derives from a woman in her twenties or thirties in good health. V and J are TRBV30 and TRBJ2-3; D unclear. CDR3: CAWSVRRTDTQYF. The CDR3 DNA is TGTGCCTGGAGTGTCCGAAGAACGGATACGCAGTATTTT. Looking up the rest from reference TRBV30 and TRBJ2-3 gives the full variable domain: SQTIHQWPATLVQPVGSPLSLECTVEGTSNPNLYWYRQAAGRGLQLLFYSVGIGQISSEVPQNLSASRPQDRQFILSSKKLLLSDSGFYLCAWSVRRTDTQYFGPGTRLTVL.